A selection of T cell receptor beta chains follows, all from one sample in a study of post-analysis software for immune sequencing data. Using its own MiXCR run on the PCR reads, TCRdb lists one record per CDR3 protein. Altogether about 620,000 distinct CDR3 sequences are present, around 47% being singletons, with the ten largest covering more than 1.5%. Sequencing input: blood. The receptors here all came from a girl aged 5 to 17 with multiple sclerosis. Both conserved end residues are part of each CDR3. Each record gives: D gene, J gene, V gene, CDR3 protein. A D gene is named only where the DNA matches it firmly.

NA	TRBJ2-1	TRBV9	CASSIRLNEQFF
NA	NA	TRBV12-3/TRBV12-4	CASSLRLPLGGEQYF
NA	TRBJ2-3	TRBV12-3/TRBV12-4	CVSRPISDTQYF
TRBD1	TRBJ2-1	TRBV20-1	CSALLGQGTGNEQFF
NA	TRBJ1-1	TRBV6-6	CASSYGRPMNTEAFF
NA	TRBJ1-2	TRBV12-3/TRBV12-4	CASSSAGRRYGYTF
TRBD2	TRBJ2-1	TRBV30	CTWEGASGGTTQFF
NA	NA	TRBV20-1	CSARPPMRAGTFDEQYF
TRBD2	TRBJ2-3	TRBV5-1	CASSLDPGTSGGSTQYF
TRBD2	TRBJ2-3	TRBV4-2	CASSSSGTSDTDTQYF
NA	TRBJ2-7	TRBV2	CASEGRDLTYEQYF
TRBD2	TRBJ2-7	TRBV29-1	CSVKLAGGYEQYF
TRBD2	TRBJ2-7	TRBV7-6	CASSLVKAGVIHEQYF
NA	TRBJ2-1	TRBV29-1	CSVEDPKTSLYNEQFF
NA	TRBJ2-1	TRBV24-1	CATPHGPTMYEQFF
TRBD2	TRBJ2-7	TRBV12-3/TRBV12-4	CASRGLAGAYEQYF
NA	TRBJ2-1	TRBV13	CASSPDGGEQFF
TRBD2	TRBJ2-1	TRBV7-2	CASSSGGDNEQFF
NA	TRBJ2-7	TRBV4-1	CASSPTGGGPYEQYF
TRBD1	TRBJ2-5	TRBV28	CASSFRGGKTQYF
NA	TRBJ2-7	TRBV6-5	CASSYSEVQNYEQYF
TRBD1	TRBJ1-1	TRBV29-1	CSVIGQGASTEAFF
NA	TRBJ2-4	TRBV27	CASKGTWGAGAKNIQYF
NA	TRBJ1-5	TRBV7-6	CASSPGGGQPQHF
TRBD1	TRBJ1-2	TRBV18	CASSPGQERGYTF
NA	TRBJ2-7	TRBV10-3	CAIRGDQGYEQYF